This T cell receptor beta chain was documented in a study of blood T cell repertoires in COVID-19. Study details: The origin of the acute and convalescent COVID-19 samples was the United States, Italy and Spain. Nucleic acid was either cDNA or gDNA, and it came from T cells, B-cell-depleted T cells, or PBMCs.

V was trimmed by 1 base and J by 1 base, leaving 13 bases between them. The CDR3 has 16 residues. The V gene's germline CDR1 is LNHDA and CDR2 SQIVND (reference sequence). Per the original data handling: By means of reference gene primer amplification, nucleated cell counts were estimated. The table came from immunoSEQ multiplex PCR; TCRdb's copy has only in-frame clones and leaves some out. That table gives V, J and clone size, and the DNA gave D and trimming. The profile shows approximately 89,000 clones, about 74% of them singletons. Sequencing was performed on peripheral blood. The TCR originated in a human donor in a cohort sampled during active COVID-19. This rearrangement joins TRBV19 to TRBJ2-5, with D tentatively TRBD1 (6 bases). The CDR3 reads CASSIGAGAIQETQYF. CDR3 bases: TGTGCCAGTAGTATAGGGGCAGGGGCGATCCAAGAGACCCAGTACTTC. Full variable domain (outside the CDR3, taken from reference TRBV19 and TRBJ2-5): DGGITQSPKYLFRKEGQNVTLSCEQNLNHDAMYWYRQDPGQGLRLIYYSQIVNDFQKGDIAEGYSVSREKKESFPLTVTSAQKNPTAFYLCASSIGAGAIQETQYFGPGTRLLVL.